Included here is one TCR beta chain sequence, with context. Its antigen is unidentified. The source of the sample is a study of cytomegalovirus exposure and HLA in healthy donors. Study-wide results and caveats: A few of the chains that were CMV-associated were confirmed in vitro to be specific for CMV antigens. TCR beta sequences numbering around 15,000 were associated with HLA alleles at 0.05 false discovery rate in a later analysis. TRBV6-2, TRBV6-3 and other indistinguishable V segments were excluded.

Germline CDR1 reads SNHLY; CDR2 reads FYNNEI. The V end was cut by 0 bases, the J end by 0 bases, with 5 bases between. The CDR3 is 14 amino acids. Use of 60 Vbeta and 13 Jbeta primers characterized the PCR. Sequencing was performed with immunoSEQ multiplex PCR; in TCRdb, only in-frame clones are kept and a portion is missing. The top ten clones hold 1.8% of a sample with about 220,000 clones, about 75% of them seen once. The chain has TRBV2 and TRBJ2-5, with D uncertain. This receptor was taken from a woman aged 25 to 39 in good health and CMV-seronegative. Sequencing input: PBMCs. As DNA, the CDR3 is TGTGCCAGCAGTGAAGCGGAGTACCAAGAGACCCAGTACTTC. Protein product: CASSEAEYQETQYF.